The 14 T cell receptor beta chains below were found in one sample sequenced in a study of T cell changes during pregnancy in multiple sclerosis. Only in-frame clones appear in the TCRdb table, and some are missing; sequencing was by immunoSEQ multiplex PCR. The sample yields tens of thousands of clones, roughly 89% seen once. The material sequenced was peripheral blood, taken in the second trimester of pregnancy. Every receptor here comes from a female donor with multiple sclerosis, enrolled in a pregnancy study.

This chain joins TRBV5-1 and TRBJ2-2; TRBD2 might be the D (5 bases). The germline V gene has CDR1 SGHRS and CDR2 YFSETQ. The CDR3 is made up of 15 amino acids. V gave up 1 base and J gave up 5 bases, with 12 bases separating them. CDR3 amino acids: CASSLSGAETGELFF. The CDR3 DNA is TGCGCCAGCAGCTTGAGCGGCGCGGAGACCGGGGAGCTGTTTTTT.

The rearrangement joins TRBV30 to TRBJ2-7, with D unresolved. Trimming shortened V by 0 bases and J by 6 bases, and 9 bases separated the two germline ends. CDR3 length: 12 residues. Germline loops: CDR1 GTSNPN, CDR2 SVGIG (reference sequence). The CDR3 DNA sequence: TGTGCCTGGAGTGTTCACTTTTCCGAGCAGTACTTC. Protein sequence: CAWSVHFSEQYF.

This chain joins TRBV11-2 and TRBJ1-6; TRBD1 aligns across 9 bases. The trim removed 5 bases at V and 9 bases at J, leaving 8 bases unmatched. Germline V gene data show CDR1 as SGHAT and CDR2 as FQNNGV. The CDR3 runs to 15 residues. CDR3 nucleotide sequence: TGTGCCAGCAGCCTTGGACAGGGGAAAGGTTCACCCCTCCACTTT. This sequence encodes CASSLGQGKGSPLHF.

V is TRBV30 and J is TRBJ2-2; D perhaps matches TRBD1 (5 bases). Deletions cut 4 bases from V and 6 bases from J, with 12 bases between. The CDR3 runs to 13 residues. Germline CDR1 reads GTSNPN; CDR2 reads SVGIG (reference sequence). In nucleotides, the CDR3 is TGTGCCTGGACCCCCAGCAGGGCCGGGGAGCTGTTTTTT. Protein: CAWTPSRAGELFF.

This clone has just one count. CDR3: CASSLNRLAGVEQFF. In DNA, the CDR3 is TGTGCCAGCAGCTTAAATAGACTAGCGGGCGTTGAGCAGTTCTTC. This rearrangement joins TRBV7-2 to TRBJ2-1; 10 bases map to TRBD2. V shed 2 bases, J shed 9 bases, and the junction held 7 bases outside the gene matches. The CDR3 is 15 amino acids. Germline CDR1 reads SGHTA; CDR2 reads FQGNSA.

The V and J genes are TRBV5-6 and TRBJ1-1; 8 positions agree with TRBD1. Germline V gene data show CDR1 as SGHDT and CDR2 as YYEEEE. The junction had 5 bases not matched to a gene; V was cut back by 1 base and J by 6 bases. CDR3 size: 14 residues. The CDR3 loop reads CASSLNRGLAEAFF. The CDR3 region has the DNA TGTGCCAGCAGCTTGAACAGGGGGTTAGCTGAAGCTTTCTTT.

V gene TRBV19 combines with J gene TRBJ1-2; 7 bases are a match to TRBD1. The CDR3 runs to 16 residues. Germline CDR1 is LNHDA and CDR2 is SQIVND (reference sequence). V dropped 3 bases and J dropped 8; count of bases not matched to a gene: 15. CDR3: CASSIPSRTGPGGYTF. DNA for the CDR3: TGTGCCAGTAGTATCCCCTCCCGGACAGGTCCGGGGGGCTACACCTTC.

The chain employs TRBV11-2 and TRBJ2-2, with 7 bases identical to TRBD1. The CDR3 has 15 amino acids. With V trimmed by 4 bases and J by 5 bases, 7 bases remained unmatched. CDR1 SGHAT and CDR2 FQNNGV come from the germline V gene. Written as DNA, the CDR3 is TGTGCCAGCAGCTGGGACAGACTTGGAACCGGGGAGCTGTTTTTT. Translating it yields CASSWDRLGTGELFF.

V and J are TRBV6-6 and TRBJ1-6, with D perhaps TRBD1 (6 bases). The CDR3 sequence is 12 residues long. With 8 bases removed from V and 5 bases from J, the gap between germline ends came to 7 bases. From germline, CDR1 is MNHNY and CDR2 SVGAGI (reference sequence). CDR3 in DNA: TGTGCCAGCCAGGGGAATAATTCACCCCTCCACTTT. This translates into CASQGNNSPLHF.

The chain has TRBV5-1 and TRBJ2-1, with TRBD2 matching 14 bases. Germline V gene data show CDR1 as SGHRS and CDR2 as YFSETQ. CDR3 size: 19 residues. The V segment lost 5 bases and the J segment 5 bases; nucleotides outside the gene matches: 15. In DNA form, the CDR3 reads TGCGCCAGCAGATCGGGACTAGCGGGAGCATCCCCCAAAAACAATGAGCAGTTCTTC. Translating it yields CASRSGLAGASPKNNEQFF.

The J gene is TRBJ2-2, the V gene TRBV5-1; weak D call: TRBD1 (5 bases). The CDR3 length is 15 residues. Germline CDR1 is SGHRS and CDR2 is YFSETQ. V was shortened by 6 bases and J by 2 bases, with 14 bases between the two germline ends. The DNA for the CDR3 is TGCGCCAGCAAACCAGGGTATTCAAACACCGGGGAGCTGTTTTTT. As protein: CASKPGYSNTGELFF.

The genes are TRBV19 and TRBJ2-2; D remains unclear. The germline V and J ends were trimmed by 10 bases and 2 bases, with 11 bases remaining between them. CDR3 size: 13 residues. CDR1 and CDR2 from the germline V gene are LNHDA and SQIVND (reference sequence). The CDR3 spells CATMGHNTGELFF. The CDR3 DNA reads TGTGCCACTATGGGCCATAACACCGGGGAGCTGTTTTTT.

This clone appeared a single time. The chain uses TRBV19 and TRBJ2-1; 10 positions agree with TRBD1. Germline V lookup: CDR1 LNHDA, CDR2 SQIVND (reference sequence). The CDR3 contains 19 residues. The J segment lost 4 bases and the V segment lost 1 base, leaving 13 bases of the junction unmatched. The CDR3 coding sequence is TGTGCCAGTAGTATAGCCTCAGTCGGGGGACAGGGGATTTACAATGAGCAGTTCTTC. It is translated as CASSIASVGGQGIYNEQFF.

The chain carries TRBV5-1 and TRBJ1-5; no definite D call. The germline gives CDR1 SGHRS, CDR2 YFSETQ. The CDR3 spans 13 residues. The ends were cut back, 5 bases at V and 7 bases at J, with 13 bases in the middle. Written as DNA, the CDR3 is TGCGCCAGCAGGTCTCAGGTTGGACAGCCCCAGCATTTT. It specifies CASRSQVGQPQHF.